The 21 T cell receptor beta chains presented below share a single source sample, sequenced in a study of blood T cells in healthy people across ages. Primed by a sample-barcoded 5' primer and a J-beta primer mix, a second PCR proceeded for 7 to 11 cycles. TCRdb reprocessed the 5' RACE reads with MiXCR, giving one entry per CDR3 protein. Among 750,000 to 950,000 distinct CDR3 sequences, 29% were seen once, and the ten largest hold more than 8.5%. The same data also contributed to another study, on T cells of mothers and their children.

The sequencing sample was made of blood. The receptors derive from a woman between 40 and 55 years old in good health.

This chain uses TRBV6-1 with TRBJ2-3; D tentatively reads TRBD1 or TRBD2 (5 bases each). The V gene lost 7 bases and the J gene lost 7 bases, with 12 bases spanning the gap. Germline values: CDR1 MNHNS, CDR2 SASEGT. CDR3 length: 12 amino acids. The CDR3 region is CASTGPAYTQYF. The CDR3 DNA reads TGTGCCAGCACGGGGCCGGCGTATACGCAGTATTTT.

At least ten counts were recorded for this clonotype. V usage is TRBV29-1 and J usage is TRBJ2-1, with 7 nucleotides matching TRBD1. Germline lookup yields CDR1 SQVTM and CDR2 ANQGSEA. V dropped 4 bases and J dropped 0; count of bases not matched to a gene: 3. This CDR3 has 14 amino acids. The DNA of the CDR3 is TGCAGCGTTGGCAGGGGGAGCTCCTACAATGAGCAGTTCTTC. Translated, it gives CSVGRGSSYNEQFF.

V usage is TRBV5-4 and J usage is TRBJ1-2; D not certain. The CDR3 totals 14 residues. In germline, CDR1 is SGHNT, CDR2 YYREEE (reference sequence). Trimming took off 4 bases at V and 2 bases at J, with 12 bases between the two ends. Here the CDR3 reads CASSTPTINYGYTF. DNA of the CDR3: TGTGCCAGCAGCACCCCGACAATAAACTATGGCTACACCTTC.

The CDR3 sequence is CASSLVQGGSPLHF. CDR3 DNA: TGTGCCAGCAGCTTAGTACAGGGCGGTTCACCCCTCCACTTT. This chain links TRBV7-9 with TRBJ1-6; tentatively, D is TRBD1 (6 bases). The CDR3 is 14 amino acids. The germline V and J ends were trimmed by 1 base and 9 bases, with 10 bases remaining between them. Germline V gene data show CDR1 as SEHNR and CDR2 as FQNEAQ (reference sequence).

A note on this clonotype: A single base separates this from a much larger clone, so it may be a read error. This chain joins TRBV9 and TRBJ1-4; D might be TRBD1 (6 bases). The V gene's germline CDR1 is SGDLS and CDR2 YYNGEE. CDR3 length: 15 residues. In DNA, the CDR3 is TGTGCCAGCAGCTCAGGCAGGGGAGCTAATGGAAAACTGTTTTTT. This gives the protein CASSSGRGANGKLFF.

In this sample, this clonotype turned up a few times. The chain links TRBV19 to TRBJ1-6, with D uncertain. V dropped 8 bases and J dropped 7 bases, with 3 bases sitting between them. The CDR3 length is 10 residues. Germline V CDR1 and CDR2: LNHDA, SQIVND (reference sequence). The CDR3 sequence is CASGNSPLHF. In DNA, the CDR3 is TGTGCCAGTGGGAATTCACCCCTCCACTTT. Full variable domain (rest looked up from reference TRBV19 and TRBJ1-6): DGGITQSPKYLFRKEGQNVTLSCEQNLNHDAMYWYRQDPGQGLRLIYYSQIVNDFQKGDIAEGYSVSREKKESFPLTVTSAQKNPTAFYLCASGNSPLHFGNGTRLTVT.

The CDR3 spells CASTLRDSFYGYTF. The CDR3 coding sequence is TGTGCCAGCACCCTCCGGGACAGCTTCTATGGCTACACCTTC. The chain carries TRBV12-3 or TRBV12-4 and TRBJ1-2, with 7 bases fitting TRBD1. After removal of 7 bases from V and 4 bases from J, the junction contained 9 bases not matched to a gene. The CDR3 has 14 amino acids.

In this sample, this clonotype turned up a few times. The rearrangement links TRBV7-9 to TRBJ2-7; TRBD1 agrees at 8 bases. Unmatched junction bases numbered 7, after V lost 5 bases and J lost 4 bases. The CDR3 spans 14 residues. Germline CDR1 and CDR2: SEHNR and FQNEAQ (reference sequence). CDR3 DNA sequence: TGTGCCAGCAGCCCTAACAGGGGGAAGTACGAGCAGTACTTC. Amino acids: CASSPNRGKYEQYF.

In this sample, this clonotype turned up many times. The V call is TRBV16, the J call TRBJ1-1; D is possibly TRBD1 (6 bases). Germline assignment: CDR1 KGHSY and CDR2 FQNENV. Trimming removed 0 bases at V and 1 base at J, with 9 bases between. The CDR3 totals 15 residues. Here the CDR3 reads CASSQSGGGNTEAFF. CDR3 sequence (DNA): TGTGCCAGCAGCCAATCGGGGGGCGGGAACACTGAAGCTTTCTTT.

This sequence joins TRBV4-3 and TRBJ1-1; D is undetermined. The CDR3 length is 14 residues. Per germline, CDR1 LGHNA and CDR2 YSLEER. V was trimmed by 0 bases and J by 11 bases, leaving 16 bases between them. Here the CDR3 DNA reads TGCGCCAGCAGCCAAGATTTCTACGGGAGGGTTGCTTTCTTT. This codes for CASSQDFYGRVAFF.

This clonotype was observed many times. The chain combines TRBV20-1 with TRBJ2-1; D might be TRBD1 (5 bases). The CDR3 covers 15 residues. Trimming removed 0 bases at V and 1 base at J, with 10 bases between. The germline V gene has CDR1 DFQATT and CDR2 SNEGSKA (reference sequence). CDR3 in amino acids: CSARDSRGSYNEQFF. The DNA of the CDR3 is TGCAGTGCTAGAGATTCAAGGGGATCCTACAATGAGCAGTTCTTC.

The chain uses TRBV24-1 and TRBJ2-4; 8 bases align to TRBD1. CDR3 length equals 16 residues. The V segment lost 4 bases and the J segment 13 bases; nucleotides outside the gene matches: 17. Germline loops: CDR1 KGHDR, CDR2 SFDVKD. CDR3 sequence: CATSDTTGGEGNEQYF. The CDR3 nucleotides are TGTGCCACCAGTGACACCACAGGGGGTGAAGGAAATGAGCAGTACTTC.

This chain uses TRBV7-8 with TRBJ2-3, with D tentatively TRBD1 or TRBD2 (5 bases each). The CDR3 extends over 15 amino acids. Between the trimmed V and J ends, which lost 5 bases and 6 bases, there was a span of 18 bases. Looked up from germline, CDR1 is SGHVS and CDR2 is FQNEAQ. This chain's CDR3 is CASSPYTGPTDTQYF. DNA of the CDR3: TGTGCCAGCAGCCCCTACACGGGACCTACGGATACGCAGTATTTT.

This clonotype has only a few counts. This chain links TRBV4-2 with TRBJ1-1; D may be TRBD1 (6 bases). Trimming cost V 3 bases and J 3 bases, with 20 bases left between them. This CDR3 contains 17 residues. The germline V gene has CDR1 LGHNA and CDR2 YNFKEQ. In DNA form, the CDR3 reads TGTGCCAGCAGCCAGGGTTCCACAGGGAGGGCGGACACTGAAGCTTTCTTT. Translated: CASSQGSTGRADTEAFF.

The genes are TRBV4-3 and TRBJ2-7; TRBD1 agrees at 10 bases. Trimming cost V 0 bases and J 2 bases; bases outside gene matches: 7. The CDR3 loop spans 17 amino acids. Germline CDR1 is LGHNA and CDR2 is YSLEER. This CDR3 reads CASSQDGVGTGAYEQYF. CDR3 DNA: TGCGCCAGCAGCCAAGATGGAGTGGGGACAGGGGCCTACGAGCAGTACTTC.

About this clonotype: Given the absence of the conserved phenylalanine or tryptophan at the CDR3 end, a read error is likely. The rearrangement uses TRBV12-3 or TRBV12-4 and TRBJ2-3; 8 bases fit TRBD2. Trimming took 3 bases from V and 2 from J; bases not matched to a gene: 4. This CDR3 spans 15 amino acids. The CDR3 loop reads CASSFRRGDTDTQYS. CDR3 in DNA: TGTGCCAGCAGTTTCCGGCGGGGGGACACAGATACGCAGTATTCT.

This clonotype was seen a few times. The chain employs TRBV20-1 and TRBJ2-5, with 10 nucleotides matching TRBD2. The CDR3 contains 15 residues. Germline values: CDR1 DFQATT, CDR2 SNEGSKA (reference sequence). The V segment lost 0 bases and the J segment 2 bases; nucleotides outside the gene matches: 3. CDR3 in amino acids: CSAREASGSQETQYF. In DNA, the CDR3 is TGCAGTGCTAGAGAGGCTAGCGGGAGTCAAGAGACCCAGTACTTC.

This clonotype appeared a few times. CDR3 protein: CASSLGLAPYPQEETQYF. CDR3 bases: TGTGCCAGCAGCCTAGGACTAGCGCCCTACCCTCAGGAAGAGACCCAGTACTTC. V gene TRBV11-2 combines with J gene TRBJ2-5; 9 bases line up with TRBD2. Germline loops: CDR1 SGHAT, CDR2 FQNNGV. After removal of 5 bases from V and 3 bases from J, the junction contained 16 bases not matched to a gene. The CDR3 is 18 residues long.

With regard to this clonotype: Compared with germline, one end of the junction differs, possibly owing to a read error. The chain carries TRBV3-1 and TRBJ2-3; maybe TRBD2 (6 bases). This CDR3 comprises 11 residues. Germline loops: CDR1 LGHDT, CDR2 YNNKEL (reference sequence). The CDR3 DNA follows: TGTGCCACCTTTAGCGGCGATATGCAGTATTTT. This translates into CATFSGDMQYF.

This clonotype was found a few times. This chain uses TRBV21-1 with TRBJ2-7. TRBV21-1 is noted as a pseudogene. The CDR3 sequence is 15 residues long. CDR3 coding DNA: TGTGCCAGCAGCAAAGGGCAGAACCACTCCTACGAGCAGTACTTC. This gives the protein CASSKGQNHSYEQYF.

The chain recombines TRBV12-3 or TRBV12-4 with TRBJ1-1; possibly TRBD1 for D (5 bases). The CDR3 length is 13 residues. Trimming removed 5 bases at V and 5 bases at J, with 12 bases between. This CDR3 reads CASSRAGKTEAFF. DNA of the CDR3: TGTGCCAGCAGTAGAGCAGGGAAGACTGAAGCTTTCTTT.